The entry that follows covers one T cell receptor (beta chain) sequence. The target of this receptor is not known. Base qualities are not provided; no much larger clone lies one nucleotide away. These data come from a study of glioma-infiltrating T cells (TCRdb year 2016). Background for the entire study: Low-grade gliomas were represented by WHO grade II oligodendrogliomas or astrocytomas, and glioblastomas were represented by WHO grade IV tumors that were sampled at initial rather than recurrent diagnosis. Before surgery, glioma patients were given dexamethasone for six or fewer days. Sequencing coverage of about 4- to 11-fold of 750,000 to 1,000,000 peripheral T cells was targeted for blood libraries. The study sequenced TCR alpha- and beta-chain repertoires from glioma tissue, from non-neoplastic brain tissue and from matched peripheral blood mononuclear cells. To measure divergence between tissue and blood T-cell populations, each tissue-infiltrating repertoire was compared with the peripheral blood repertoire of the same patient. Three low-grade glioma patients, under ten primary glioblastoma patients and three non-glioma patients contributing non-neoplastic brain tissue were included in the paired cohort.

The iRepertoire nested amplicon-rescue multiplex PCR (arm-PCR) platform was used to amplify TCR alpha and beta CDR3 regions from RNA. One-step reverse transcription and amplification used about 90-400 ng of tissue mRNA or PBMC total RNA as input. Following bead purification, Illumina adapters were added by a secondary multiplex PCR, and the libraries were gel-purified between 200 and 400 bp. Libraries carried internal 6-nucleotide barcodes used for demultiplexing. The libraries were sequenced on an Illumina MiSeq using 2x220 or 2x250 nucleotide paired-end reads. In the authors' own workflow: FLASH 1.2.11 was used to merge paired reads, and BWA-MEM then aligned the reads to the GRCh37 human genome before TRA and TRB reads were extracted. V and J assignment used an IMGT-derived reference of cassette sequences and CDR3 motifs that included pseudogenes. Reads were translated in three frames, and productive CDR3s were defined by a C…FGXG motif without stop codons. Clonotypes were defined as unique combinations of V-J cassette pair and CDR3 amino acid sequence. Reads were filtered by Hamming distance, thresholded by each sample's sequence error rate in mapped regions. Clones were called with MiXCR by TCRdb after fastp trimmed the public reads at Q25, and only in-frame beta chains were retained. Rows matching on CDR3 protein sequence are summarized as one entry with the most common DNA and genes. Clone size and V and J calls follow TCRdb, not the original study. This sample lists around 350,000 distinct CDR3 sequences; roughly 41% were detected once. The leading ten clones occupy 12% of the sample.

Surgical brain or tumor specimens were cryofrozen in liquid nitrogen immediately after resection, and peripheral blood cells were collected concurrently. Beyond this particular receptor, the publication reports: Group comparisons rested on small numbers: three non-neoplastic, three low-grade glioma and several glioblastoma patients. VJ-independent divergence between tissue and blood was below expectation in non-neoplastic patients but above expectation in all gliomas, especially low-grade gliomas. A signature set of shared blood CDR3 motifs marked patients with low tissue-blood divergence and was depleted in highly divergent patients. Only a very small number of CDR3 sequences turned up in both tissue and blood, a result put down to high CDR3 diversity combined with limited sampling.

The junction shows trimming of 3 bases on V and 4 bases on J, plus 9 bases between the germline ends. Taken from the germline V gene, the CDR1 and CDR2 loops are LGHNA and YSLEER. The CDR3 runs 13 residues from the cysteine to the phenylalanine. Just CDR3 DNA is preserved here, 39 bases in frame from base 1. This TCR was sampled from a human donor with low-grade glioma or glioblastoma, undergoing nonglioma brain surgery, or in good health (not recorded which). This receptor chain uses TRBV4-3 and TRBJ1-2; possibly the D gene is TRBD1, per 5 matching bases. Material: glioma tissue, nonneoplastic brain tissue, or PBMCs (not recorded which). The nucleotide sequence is TGCGCCAGCAGCCACCCGCAGGGCTATGGCTACACCTTC. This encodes CASSHPQGYGYTF.